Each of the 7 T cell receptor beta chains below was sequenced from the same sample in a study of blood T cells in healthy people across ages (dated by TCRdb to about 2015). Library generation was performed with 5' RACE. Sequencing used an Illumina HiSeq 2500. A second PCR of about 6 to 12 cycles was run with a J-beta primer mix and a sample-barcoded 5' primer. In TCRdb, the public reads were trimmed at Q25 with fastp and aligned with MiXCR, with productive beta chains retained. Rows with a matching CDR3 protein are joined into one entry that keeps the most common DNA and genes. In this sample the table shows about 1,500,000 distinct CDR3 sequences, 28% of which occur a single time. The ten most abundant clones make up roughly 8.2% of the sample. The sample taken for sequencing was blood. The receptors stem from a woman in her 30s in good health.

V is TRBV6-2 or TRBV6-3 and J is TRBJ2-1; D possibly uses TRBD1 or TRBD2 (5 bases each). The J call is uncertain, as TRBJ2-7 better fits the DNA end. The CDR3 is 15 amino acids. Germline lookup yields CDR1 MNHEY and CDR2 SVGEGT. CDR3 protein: CASTPRGLGNNEQYF. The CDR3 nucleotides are TGTGCCAGCACCCCGAGGGGCCTAGGGAACAATGAGCAGTACTTC.

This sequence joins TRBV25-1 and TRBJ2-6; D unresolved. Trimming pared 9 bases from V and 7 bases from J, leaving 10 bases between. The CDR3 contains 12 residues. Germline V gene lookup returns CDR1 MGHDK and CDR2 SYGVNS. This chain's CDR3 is CASGIVANVLTF. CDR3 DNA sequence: TGTGCCAGTGGGATCGTTGCCAACGTCCTGACTTTC.

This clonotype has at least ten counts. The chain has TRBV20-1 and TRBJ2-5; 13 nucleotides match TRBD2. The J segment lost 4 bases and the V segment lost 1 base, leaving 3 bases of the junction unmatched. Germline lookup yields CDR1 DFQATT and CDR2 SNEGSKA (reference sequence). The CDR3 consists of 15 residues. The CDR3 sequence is CSARVRLAGGETQYF. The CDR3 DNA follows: TGCAGTGCTAGAGTAAGACTAGCGGGAGGAGAGACCCAGTACTTC.

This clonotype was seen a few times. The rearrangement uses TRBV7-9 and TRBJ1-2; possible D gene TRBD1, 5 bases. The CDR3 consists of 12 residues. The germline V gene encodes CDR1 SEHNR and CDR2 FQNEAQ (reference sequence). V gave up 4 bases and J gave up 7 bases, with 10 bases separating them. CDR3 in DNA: TGTGCCAGCAGCTCACAGGTTGCTGGCTACACCTTC. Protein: CASSSQVAGYTF.

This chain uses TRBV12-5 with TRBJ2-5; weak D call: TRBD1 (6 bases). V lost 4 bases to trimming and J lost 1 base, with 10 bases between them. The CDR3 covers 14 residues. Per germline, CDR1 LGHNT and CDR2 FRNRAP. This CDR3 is CASGSFRGQETQYF. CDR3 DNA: TGTGCTAGTGGTTCCTTCAGGGGCCAAGAGACCCAGTACTTC. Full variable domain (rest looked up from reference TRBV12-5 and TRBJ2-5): DARVTQTPRHKVTEMGQEVTMRCQPILGHNTVFWYRQTMMQGLELLAYFRNRAPLDDSGMPKDRFSAEMPDATLATLKIQPSEPRDSAVYFCASGSFRGQETQYFGPGTRLLVL.

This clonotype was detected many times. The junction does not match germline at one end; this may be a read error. Here the CDR3 reads CASSRQSNEKLFF. The CDR3 DNA sequence: TGTGCCAGCTCACGGCAGTCTAATGAAAAACTGTTTTTT. V usage is TRBV5-1 and J usage is TRBJ1-4; no definite D call. CDR1 is SGHRS and CDR2 is YFSETQ in the germline V gene. The CDR3 extends over 13 amino acids.

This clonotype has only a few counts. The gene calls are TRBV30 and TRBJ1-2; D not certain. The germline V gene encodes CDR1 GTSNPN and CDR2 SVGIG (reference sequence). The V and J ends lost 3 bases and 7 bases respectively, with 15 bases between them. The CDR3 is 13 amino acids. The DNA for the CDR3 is TGTGCCTGGAGGACTTTGGGAGGTTTTGGCTACACCTTC. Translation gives CAWRTLGGFGYTF.